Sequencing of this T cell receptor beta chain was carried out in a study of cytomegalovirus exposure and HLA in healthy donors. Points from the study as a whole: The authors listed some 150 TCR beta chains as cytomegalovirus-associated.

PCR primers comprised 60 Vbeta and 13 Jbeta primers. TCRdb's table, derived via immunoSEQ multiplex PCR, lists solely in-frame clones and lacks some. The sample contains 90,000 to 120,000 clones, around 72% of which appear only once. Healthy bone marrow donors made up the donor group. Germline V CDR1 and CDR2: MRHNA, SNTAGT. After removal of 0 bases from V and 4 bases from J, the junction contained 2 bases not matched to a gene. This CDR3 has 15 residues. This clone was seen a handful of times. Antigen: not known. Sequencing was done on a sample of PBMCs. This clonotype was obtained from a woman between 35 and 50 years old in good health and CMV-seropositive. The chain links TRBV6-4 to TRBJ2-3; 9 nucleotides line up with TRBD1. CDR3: CASSDSTGGADTQYF. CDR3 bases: TGTGCCAGCAGTGACTCCACAGGGGGCGCAGATACGCAGTATTTT.